This is a list of T cell receptor beta chains from one sample in a study of cytomegalovirus exposure and HLA in healthy donors. The table came from immunoSEQ multiplex PCR; TCRdb's copy has only in-frame clones and leaves some out. The table includes 120,000 to 150,000 clones, about four fifths detected once. Input material: PBMCs. The receptors here all came from a man between 40 and 49 years old in good health and CMV-seropositive. Both conserved end residues are part of each CDR3. The order of the fields is V gene, clone size, J gene, D gene, CDR3 protein, CDR3 DNA. D genes are given only for firm matches. Not every row has a clone size; where given, it reads once, few, many or a size class.

>TRBV9|.|TRBJ1-4|.
CASSERNGGSGEKLFF
TGTGCCAGCAGCGAGCGCAATGGGGGCAGCGGTGAAAAACTGTTTTTT
>TRBV30|.|TRBJ2-1|TRBD1
CAWSGTGSYNEQFF
TGTGCCTGGAGCGGGACAGGCTCCTACAATGAGCAGTTCTTC
>TRBV18|.|TRBJ2-5|TRBD1
CASSPGTGEETQYF
TGTGCCAGCTCACCAGGGACAGGAGAAGAGACCCAGTACTTC
>TRBV15|.|TRBJ2-3|TRBD2
CATSRVRRTSIGDTQYF
TGTGCCACCAGCAGAGTCAGGAGGACTAGCATTGGAGATACGCAGTATTTT
>TRBV19|.|TRBJ2-6|TRBD1
CASSAGTDKSGANVLTF
TGTGCCAGTAGTGCCGGGACAGACAAATCTGGGGCCAACGTCCTGACTTTC
>TRBV5-1|.|TRBJ1-5|TRBD1
CASSLDAQGSGQPQHF
TGCGCCAGCAGCTTGGATGCACAGGGGTCAGGGCAGCCCCAGCATTTT
>TRBV5-6|few|TRBJ1-5|.
CASSLGQTFGSQHF
TGTGCCAGCAGCTTGGGACAGACCTTTGGGTCCCAGCATTTT
>TRBV7-8|.|TRBJ1-2|.
CASTRDRNYGYTF
TGTGCCAGCACTCGCGACAGAAACTATGGCTACACCTTC
>TRBV30|.|TRBJ1-6|.
CAWSEGVPLHF
TGTGCCTGGAGCGAAGGGGTACCCCTCCACTTT
>TRBV2|.|TRBJ2-7|TRBD1
CASRVTGGEQYF
TGTGCCAGCAGGGTGACAGGGGGCGAGCAGTACTTC
>TRBV11-2|.|TRBJ2-4|TRBD1
CASSSPRQGANIQYF
TGTGCCAGCAGCTCACCCCGACAGGGGGCAAACATTCAGTACTTC
>TRBV18|.|TRBJ1-1|.
CASSPAGWTEAFF
TGTGCCAGCTCACCAGCAGGGTGGACTGAAGCTTTCTTT
>TRBV5-1|.|TRBJ2-5|TRBD1
CASSRTGFQETQYF
TGCGCCAGCAGCAGGACAGGGTTCCAAGAGACCCAGTACTTC
>TRBV30|.|TRBJ1-2|TRBD1
CAWSVMAGGLHGYTF
TGTGCCTGGAGTGTTATGGCAGGGGGACTCCACGGCTACACCTTC
>TRBV10-3|.|TRBJ1-4|TRBD1
CAITGQPNEKLFF
TGTGCCATCACGGGACAGCCTAATGAAAAACTGTTTTTT
>TRBV7-2|once|TRBJ1-2|.
CASSLGGYGYTF
TGTGCCAGCAGCTTAGGAGGGTATGGCTACACCTTC
>TRBV6-6|.|TRBJ1-1|.
CASSYSGTLNTEAFF
TGTGCCAGCAGTTACTCCGGGACACTAAACACTGAAGCTTTCTTT
>TRBV2|.|TRBJ2-7|.
CASSEPELASEQYF
TGTGCCAGCAGTGAACCAGAATTAGCTTCCGAGCAGTACTTC
>TRBV27|few|TRBJ2-5|.
CASSFAPGLKTQYF
TGTGCCAGCAGTTTTGCACCGGGACTGAAGACCCAGTACTTC
>TRBV19|.|TRBJ1-2|.
CASGERGYGYTF
TGTGCCAGTGGAGAAAGGGGCTATGGCTACACCTTC
>TRBV7-2|.|TRBJ1-2|TRBD1
CASSGRDGTVQGYTF
TGTGCCAGCAGCGGGCGGGACGGGACAGTGCAAGGCTACACCTTC
>TRBV7-9|few|TRBJ2-2|TRBD2
CASSYPLQRGYTGELFF
TGTGCCAGCAGCTATCCGCTCCAGCGGGGGTACACCGGGGAGCTGTTTTTT
>TRBV29-1|.|TRBJ2-1|TRBD2
CSVTGTSVYNEQFF
TGCAGCGTGACCGGGACTAGCGTCTACAATGAGCAGTTCTTC
>TRBV5-4|once|TRBJ1-3|.
CASSVTGEVNTIYF
TGTGCCAGCAGTGTCACCGGGGAGGTAAACACCATATATTTT
>TRBV5-1|.|TRBJ1-1|TRBD1
CASSLVRTGTKRDTEAFF
TGCGCCAGCAGCTTGGTAAGGACAGGGACTAAACGGGACACTGAAGCTTTCTTT
>TRBV25-1|.|TRBJ1-6|.
CASSDDTWGLNSPLHF
TGTGCCAGCAGTGATGACACCTGGGGCCTTAATTCACCCCTCCACTTT
>TRBV7-9|.|TRBJ2-3|.
CASSRLSGGLTDTQYF
TGTGCCAGCAGCCGACTATCGGGGGGCCTCACAGATACGCAGTATTTT
>TRBV5-1|.|TRBJ1-4|.
CASSLPPGQSANEKLFF
TGCGCCAGCAGCTTACCTCCAGGACAGTCAGCTAATGAAAAACTGTTTTTT
>TRBV10-3|.|TRBJ2-1|TRBD1
CAIAGQAPPYNEQFF
TGTGCCATCGCTGGACAGGCCCCTCCCTACAATGAGCAGTTCTTC
>TRBV7-8|.|TRBJ2-7|TRBD2
CASTRGGTSSYEQYF
TGTGCCAGCACCCGAGGGGGGACTAGCTCCTACGAGCAGTACTTC
>TRBV7-8|.|TRBJ1-5|TRBD1
CASSLARGTSGQSNQPQHF
TGTGCCAGCAGCTTAGCTAGGGGGACCTCGGGACAGAGCAATCAGCCCCAGCATTTT
>TRBV5-6|few|TRBJ2-5|TRBD1
CASSLALTGVETQYF
TGTGCCAGCAGCTTGGCTTTGACAGGGGTAGAGACCCAGTACTTC
>TRBV11-2|.|TRBJ2-1|.
CASSSSGFSYNEQFF
TGTGCCAGCAGCTCCAGCGGCTTCTCCTACAATGAGCAGTTCTTC
>TRBV4-1|.|TRBJ1-1|.
CASSQDVIKRAFF
TGCGCCAGCAGCCAAGACGTGATCAAACGGGCTTTCTTT
>TRBV30|.|TRBJ1-5|.
CAWSVHTSNQPQHF
TGTGCCTGGAGTGTACACACTAGCAATCAGCCCCAGCATTTT
>TRBV9|.|TRBJ1-1|TRBD1
CASSVVQGASEAFF
TGTGCCAGCAGCGTAGTACAGGGGGCTTCTGAAGCTTTCTTT
>TRBV18|.|TRBJ1-1|.
CASSPPTGQNTEAFF
TGTGCCAGCTCACCACCTACGGGACAGAACACTGAAGCTTTCTTT
>TRBV11-2|.|TRBJ2-7|TRBD2
CASSLVAGGNYEQYF
TGTGCCAGCAGCTTAGTAGCGGGGGGAAACTACGAGCAGTACTTC
>TRBV30|.|TRBJ1-6|TRBD1
CAWSYGQGGNSPLHF
TGTGCCTGGAGCTACGGACAGGGTGGGAATTCACCCCTCCACTTT
>TRBV9|.|TRBJ2-3|TRBD2
CASSVWGGGLTDTQYF
TGTGCCAGCAGCGTATGGGGGGGAGGCCTCACAGATACGCAGTATTTT
>TRBV12-5|.|TRBJ2-7|.
CASEQAVSYEQYF
TGTGCTAGTGAACAGGCCGTCTCCTACGAGCAGTACTTC
>TRBV9|.|TRBJ2-5|TRBD2
CASSGAGGRQETQYF
TGTGCCAGCAGCGGAGCGGGGGGCCGACAAGAGACCCAGTACTTC
>TRBV11-1|.|TRBJ1-1|.
CASSLSPTTVGHEAFF
TGTGCCAGCAGCTTAAGTCCGACAACAGTCGGTCACGAAGCTTTCTTT
>TRBV5-1|.|TRBJ2-1|TRBD2
CASSLEYAGGPGEQFF
TGCGCCAGCAGCCTAGAGTATGCGGGAGGGCCCGGTGAGCAGTTCTTC
>TRBV1|.|TRBJ1-5|.
CTSRHFGDSAQHF
TGCACCAGCAGGCATTTTGGGGACTCGGCCCAGCATTTT
>TRBV5-6|.|TRBJ1-6|.
CASSLGRNSPLHF
TGTGCCAGCAGCTTGGGGAGAAATTCACCCCTCCACTTT
>TRBV7-9|.|TRBJ2-1|.
CASSPGWQGQFF
TGTGCCAGCAGCCCCGGTTGGCAGGGACAGTTCTTC
>TRBV4-3|.|TRBJ1-4|TRBD1
CASSRGQGNEKLFF
TGCGCCAGCAGTCGGGGACAGGGGAATGAAAAACTGTTTTTT
>TRBV5-6|.|TRBJ2-5|.
CASSLLPQETQYF
TGTGCCAGCAGCTTGCTACCCCAAGAGACCCAGTACTTC
>TRBV7-9|.|TRBJ2-1|TRBD2
CASSPLAGQYYNEQFF
TGTGCCAGCAGCCCCCTAGCGGGACAGTACTACAATGAGCAGTTCTTC
>TRBV5-6|.|TRBJ1-1|TRBD1
CASSLAGGNTEAFF
TGTGCCAGCAGCTTGGCAGGGGGGAACACTGAAGCTTTCTTT
>TRBV5-1|.|TRBJ2-7|TRBD1
CASSYTGAEQYF
TGCGCCAGCAGCTACACAGGGGCCGAGCAGTACTTC
>TRBV18|.|TRBJ2-3|.
CASSPPSTDTQYF
TGTGCCAGCTCACCCCCAAGCACAGATACGCAGTATTTT
>TRBV11-2|.|TRBJ1-3|TRBD1
CASSLRTGPINTIYF
TGTGCCAGCAGCCTTCGGACAGGGCCGATAAACACCATATATTTT
>TRBV18|once|TRBJ2-7|TRBD1
CASSPATGGIHEQYF
TGTGCCAGCTCACCGGCGACAGGGGGGATTCACGAGCAGTACTTC
>TRBV6-4|.|TRBJ2-3|TRBD1
CASSRDSYTDTQYF
TGTGCCAGCAGTCGGGACAGTTACACAGATACGCAGTATTTT
>TRBV27|few|TRBJ2-7|TRBD1
CASSFSRGREQYF
TGTGCCAGCAGCTTCTCCAGGGGGCGGGAGCAGTACTTC
>TRBV11-2|.|TRBJ1-2|.
CASSLAGGVLGYTF
TGTGCCAGCAGCTTAGCGGGCGGGGTTCTTGGCTACACCTTC
>TRBV9|.|TRBJ1-1|TRBD1
CASSVQGGLNTEAFF
TGTGCCAGCAGCGTCCAGGGGGGATTGAACACTGAAGCTTTCTTT
>TRBV27|.|TRBJ1-1|TRBD1
CASSTFSWTGGDTEAFF
TGTGCCAGCAGTACATTTTCTTGGACAGGAGGGGACACTGAAGCTTTCTTT